This paragraph covers one TCR beta chain sequence. Its antigen is undetermined. The data were obtained in a study of T-cell reconstitution after alpha-beta-depleted transplantation in children. Points from the study as a whole: Several hundred expanded graft clones reportedly were the source of alpha-beta T cells about two months after transplant.

As it was prepared, the TCRbeta library received unique molecular identifiers. TCRdb redid the calling of the PCR reads with MiXCR, one entry per CDR3 protein. There are just over 950,000 distinct CDR3 sequences in the sample; roughly 29% occur only once, and over 25% lies in the top ten. Trimming at V came to 1 base and at J to 4 bases, leaving 10 bases not matched to a gene. From germline, CDR1 is MGHDK and CDR2 SYGVNS. The CDR3 has 16 residues. V and J are TRBV25-1 and TRBJ2-7; 7 positions match TRBD1. This specimen was PBMCs, mostly from graft donor cells, taken 360 days after TCRalphabeta/CD19-depleted stem cell transplant. This TCR derives from a boy under three years old who had a stem cell transplant for SCID, so the T cells may come from the graft donor. CDR3 amino acids: CASSESPTGMPYEQYF. CDR3 DNA: TGTGCCAGCAGTGAATCTCCGACAGGGATGCCGTACGAGCAGTACTTC.